This record looks at one T cell receptor (beta chain) sequence and its context. Antigen unknown. Produced via immunoSEQ multiplex PCR; TCRdb's table is partial and in-frame only. This sample has about 120,000 clones, with 92% found just once. This record comes from a study of T cell responses to AZD1222 COVID-19 vaccine. Study-level results: Per reports, nearly half of all spike-specific TCRs target regions that are unmutated in variants. Donor demographics were predominantly white British with a female majority; clonal diversity may be underestimated.

In germline, CDR1 is SEHNR, CDR2 FQNEAQ (reference sequence). J gave up 7 bases and V 3 bases, and 12 bases lay outside the gene matches. CDR3 length equals 17 residues. The source material was peripheral blood, sampled on day 0 of AZD1222 vaccination. This clonotype originated in an adult in good health. This rearrangement joins TRBV7-9 to TRBJ2-2, with TRBD2 matching over 9 bases. The CDR3 reads CASSFAAGGAGGGELFF. In DNA, the CDR3 is TGTGCCAGCAGCTTCGCGGCGGGGGGGGCCGGAGGCGGGGAGCTGTTTTTT.